The clone carrying this T cell receptor beta chain was observed at least ten times. What it binds is unknown. This entry belongs to a study of early T cells in non-severe SARS-CoV-2 infection. Study overall: RNA in bulk from unsorted whole blood was sequenced, and chains were unpaired. Notes on the study in general: There was a bias toward anti-spike CD8 responses in VDJdb matching, which missed private and CD4 specificities.

Individual cDNA molecules were tagged with unique molecular identifiers, the study reported. One entry per CDR3 protein, called by TCRdb with MiXCR from the 5' RACE reads. Of roughly 61,000 distinct CDR3 sequences listed, roughly a tenth are singletons. The length of the CDR3 is 17 residues. With 4 bases removed from V and 0 bases from J, the gap between germline ends came to 16 bases. Germline V lookup: CDR1 DFQATT, CDR2 SNEGSKA (reference sequence). The sample was whole blood. J is TRBJ2-6 and V is TRBV20-1; perhaps TRBD2 as D (6 bases). The TCR was taken from an adult who was a healthcare worker with PCR-confirmed SARS-CoV-2 infection or an uninfected control (not recorded which). The DNA for the CDR3 is TGCAGTGCTACAGGTAGACGGACTACCTCTGGGGCCAACGTCCTGACTTTC. The encoded protein is CSATGRRTTSGANVLTF.